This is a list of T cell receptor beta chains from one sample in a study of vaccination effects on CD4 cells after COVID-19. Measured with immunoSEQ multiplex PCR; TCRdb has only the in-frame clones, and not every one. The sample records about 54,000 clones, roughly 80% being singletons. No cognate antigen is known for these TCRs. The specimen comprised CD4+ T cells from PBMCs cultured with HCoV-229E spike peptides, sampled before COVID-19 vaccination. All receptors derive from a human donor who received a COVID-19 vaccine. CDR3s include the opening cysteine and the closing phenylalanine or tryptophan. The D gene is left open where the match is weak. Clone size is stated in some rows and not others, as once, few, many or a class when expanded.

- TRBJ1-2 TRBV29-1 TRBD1 CSVSGTGFGYTF TGCAGCGTTTCCGGGACAGGGTTTGGCTACACCTTC
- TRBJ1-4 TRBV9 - CASSVGDNEKLFF TGTGCCAGCAGCGTAGGCGACAATGAAAAACTGTTTTTT
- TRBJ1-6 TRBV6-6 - CASSPPTDRLVWSYNSPLHF TGTGCCAGCAGTCCCCCGACCGACAGGTTGGTGTGGTCCTATAATTCACCCCTCCACTTT
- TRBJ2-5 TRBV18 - CASSRQETQYF TGTGCCAGCTCACGTCAAGAGACCCAGTACTTC
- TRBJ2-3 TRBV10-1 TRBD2 CASSAGVAGASTDTQYF TGCGCCAGCAGTGCTGGGGTAGCGGGGGCTAGCACAGATACGCAGTATTTT
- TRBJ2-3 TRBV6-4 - CASSARQADTQYF TGTGCCAGCAGTGCAAGACAGGCAGATACGCAGTATTTT
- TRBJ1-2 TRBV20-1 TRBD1 CSASRQGAGYGYTF TGCAGTGCTAGTAGACAGGGGGCGGGCTATGGCTACACCTTC
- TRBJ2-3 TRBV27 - CASSLNLGTGSADTQYF TGTGCCAGCAGTTTAAACCTCGGGACTGGGAGCGCAGATACGCAGTATTTT
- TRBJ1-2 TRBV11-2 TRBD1 CASSSYRDRAHGYTF TGTGCCAGCAGCTCCTACCGGGACAGGGCTCATGGCTACACCTTC
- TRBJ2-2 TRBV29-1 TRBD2 CSVSGLAGVHTGELFF TGCAGCGTATCCGGACTAGCGGGGGTCCACACCGGGGAGCTGTTTTTT
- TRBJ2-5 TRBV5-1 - CASSRPTGEETQYF TGCGCCAGCAGCCGACCCACGGGGGAAGAGACCCAGTACTTC
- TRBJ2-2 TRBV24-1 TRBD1 CATSQIGQGATGELFF TGTGCCACCAGTCAGATTGGGCAGGGGGCGACCGGGGAGCTGTTTTTT
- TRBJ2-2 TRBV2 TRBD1 CASSERTGSGELFF TGTGCCAGCAGTGAACGGACAGGGTCCGGGGAGCTGTTTTTT
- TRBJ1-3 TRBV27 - CASSSSSGNTIYF TGTGCCAGCAGTTCCAGCTCTGGAAACACCATATATTTT
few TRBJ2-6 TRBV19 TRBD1 CASSTRGQGASGANVLTF TGTGCCAGTAGTACCAGGGGACAGGGGGCCTCTGGGGCCAACGTCCTGACTTTC
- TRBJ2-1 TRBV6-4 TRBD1 CASSDSSQGQGADEQFF TGTGCCAGCAGTGACTCGAGTCAGGGACAGGGGGCGGATGAGCAGTTCTTC
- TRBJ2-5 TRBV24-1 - CATSTWGPQETQYF TGTGCCACCAGTACCTGGGGCCCCCAAGAGACCCAGTACTTC
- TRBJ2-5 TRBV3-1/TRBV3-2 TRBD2 CASSTTSGGQETQYF TGTGCCAGCAGCACAACTAGCGGGGGACAAGAGACCCAGTACTTC
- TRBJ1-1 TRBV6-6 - CASIPGTANTEAFF TGTGCCAGCATCCCGGGGACGGCGAACACTGAAGCTTTCTTT
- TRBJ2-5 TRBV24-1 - CATSTTERETQYF TGTGCCACCAGTACAACAGAAAGGGAGACCCAGTACTTC
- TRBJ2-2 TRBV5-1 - CASSLISTNTGELFF TGCGCCAGCAGCTTGATTAGCACGAACACCGGGGAGCTGTTTTTT
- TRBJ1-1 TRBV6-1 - CASSEMGATEAFF TGTGCCAGCAGTGAAATGGGGGCCACTGAAGCTTTCTTT
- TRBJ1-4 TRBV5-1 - CASSLAESLGGWEKLFF TGCGCCAGCAGCTTGGCCGAGTCGTTGGGAGGATGGGAAAAACTGTTTTTT
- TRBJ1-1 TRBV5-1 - CASSLTVNTEAFF TGCGCCAGCAGCTTGACGGTGAACACTGAAGCTTTCTTT
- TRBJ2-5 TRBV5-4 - CASSLGILTTETQYF TGTGCCAGCAGCTTGGGAATCCTTACAACGGAGACCCAGTACTTC
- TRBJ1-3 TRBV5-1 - CASSLYAVSGNTIYF TGCGCCAGCAGCTTATACGCCGTCTCTGGAAACACCATATATTTT
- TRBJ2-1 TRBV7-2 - CASRLRAGISSYNEQFF TGTGCCAGCAGGCTTAGGGCAGGGATAAGCTCCTACAATGAGCAGTTCTTC
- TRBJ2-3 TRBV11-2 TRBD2 CASRGAGTRYADTQYF TGTGCCAGCAGGGGGGCTGGGACTAGATACGCAGATACGCAGTATTTT
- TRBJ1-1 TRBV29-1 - CSVLKGMNTEAFF TGCAGCGTTCTCAAGGGGATGAACACTGAAGCTTTCTTT
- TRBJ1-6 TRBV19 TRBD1 CASRGQGEINSPLHF TGTGCCAGTAGGGGACAGGGGGAAATTAATTCACCCCTCCACTTT
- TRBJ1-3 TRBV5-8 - CASSLVAGAFSGNTIYF TGTGCCAGCAGCTTGGTGGCAGGGGCTTTCTCTGGAAACACCATATATTTT
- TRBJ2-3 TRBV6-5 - CAGQGGVWTDTQYF TGTGCCGGTCAGGGGGGGGTGTGGACAGATACGCAGTATTTT
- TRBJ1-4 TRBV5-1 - CASSSPGPQNEKLFF TGCGCCAGCAGCTCCCCCGGGCCGCAGAATGAAAAACTGTTTTTT
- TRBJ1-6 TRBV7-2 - CASSFRGRGLNSPLHF TGTGCCAGCAGCTTCCGGGGCCGGGGTTTAAATTCACCCCTCCACTTT
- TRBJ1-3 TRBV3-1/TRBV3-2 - CASSQVVGAQNTIYF TGTGCCAGCAGCCAAGTCGTAGGGGCCCAAAACACCATATATTTT
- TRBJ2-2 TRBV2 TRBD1 CASSGLTGVAGELFF TGTGCCAGCAGTGGGTTGACAGGGGTGGCCGGGGAGCTGTTTTTT
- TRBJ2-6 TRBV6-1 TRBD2 CASSEARVPGGLTF TGTGCCAGCAGTGAAGCCCGGGTCCCCGGGGGGCTGACTTTC
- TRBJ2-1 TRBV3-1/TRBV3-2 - CASSQWRGPSRSSYNEQFF TGTGCCAGCAGCCAATGGAGGGGTCCTAGCAGGAGCTCCTACAATGAGCAGTTCTTC
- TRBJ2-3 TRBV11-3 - CASSPGPGDTQYF TGTGCCAGCAGTCCTGGGCCGGGGGATACGCAGTATTTT
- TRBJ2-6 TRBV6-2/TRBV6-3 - CASSYAKGNSGANVLTF TGTGCCAGCAGTTACGCCAAAGGGAACTCTGGGGCCAACGTCCTGACTTTC
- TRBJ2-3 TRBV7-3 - CASSLTRGADTQYF TGTGCCAGCAGCTTAACTAGGGGCGCCGATACGCAGTATTTT
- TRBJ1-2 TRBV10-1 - CASSPYSGRGFYGYTF TGCGCCAGCAGTCCATACTCGGGCCGGGGGTTCTATGGCTACACCTTC
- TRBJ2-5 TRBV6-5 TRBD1 CASRTGNQETQYF TGTGCCAGCAGGACAGGGAACCAAGAGACCCAGTACTTC
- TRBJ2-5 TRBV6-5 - CASRRGPNGGETQYF TGTGCCAGCAGGAGGGGTCCCAACGGGGGAGAGACCCAGTACTTC
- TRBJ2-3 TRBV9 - CASSVTPRVSTDTQYF TGTGCCAGCAGCGTAACCCCCAGGGTCAGCACAGATACGCAGTATTTT
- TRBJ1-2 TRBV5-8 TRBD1 CASSSRTGYYGYTF TGTGCCAGCAGCTCGAGGACAGGGTATTATGGCTACACCTTC
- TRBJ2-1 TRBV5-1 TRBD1 CASSPRDSKYNEQFF TGCGCCAGCAGCCCTAGGGACAGCAAGTACAATGAGCAGTTCTTC
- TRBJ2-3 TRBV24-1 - CATSGAGSTDTQYF TGTGCCACCAGTGGGGCAGGGAGCACAGATACGCAGTATTTT
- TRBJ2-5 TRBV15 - CATSRDLQGTQYF TGTGCCACCAGCAGAGATCTTCAAGGGACCCAGTACTTC
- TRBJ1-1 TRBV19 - CASGGRVTEAFF TGTGCCAGCGGAGGGAGAGTCACTGAAGCTTTCTTT
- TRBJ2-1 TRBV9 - CASSVAGARNEQFF TGTGCCAGCAGCGTAGCGGGGGCTCGGAATGAGCAGTTCTTC
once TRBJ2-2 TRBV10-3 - CAISVNWNTGELFF TGTGCCATCAGTGTCAATTGGAACACCGGGGAGCTGTTTTTT
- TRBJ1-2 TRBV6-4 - CASSDSVQGYGYTF TGTGCCAGCAGTGACTCCGTACAGGGTTATGGCTACACCTTC
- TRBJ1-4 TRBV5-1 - CASSLWGGNEKLFF TGCGCCAGCAGCTTGTGGGGGGGGAATGAAAAACTGTTTTTT
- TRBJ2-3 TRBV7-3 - CASSLSPSDTQYF TGTGCCAGCAGCTTAAGCCCTTCTGATACGCAGTATTTT
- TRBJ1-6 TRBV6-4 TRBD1 CASSLEDRGNSPLHF TGTGCCAGCAGCCTTGAAGACAGGGGTAATTCACCCCTCCACTTT
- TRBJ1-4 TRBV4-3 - CASSQDPGNNEKLFF TGCGCCAGCAGCCAAGATCCAGGAAACAATGAAAAACTGTTTTTT
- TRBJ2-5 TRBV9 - CASSPGTLQETQYF TGTGCCAGCAGCCCGGGGACTCTACAAGAGACCCAGTACTTC
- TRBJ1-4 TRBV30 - CAWSVLAGAAENEKLFF TGTGCCTGGAGTGTACTTGCTGGGGCAGCCGAAAATGAAAAACTGTTTTTT
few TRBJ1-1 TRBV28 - CASSFRGMNTEAFF TGTGCCAGCAGTTTTAGGGGAATGAACACTGAAGCTTTCTTT